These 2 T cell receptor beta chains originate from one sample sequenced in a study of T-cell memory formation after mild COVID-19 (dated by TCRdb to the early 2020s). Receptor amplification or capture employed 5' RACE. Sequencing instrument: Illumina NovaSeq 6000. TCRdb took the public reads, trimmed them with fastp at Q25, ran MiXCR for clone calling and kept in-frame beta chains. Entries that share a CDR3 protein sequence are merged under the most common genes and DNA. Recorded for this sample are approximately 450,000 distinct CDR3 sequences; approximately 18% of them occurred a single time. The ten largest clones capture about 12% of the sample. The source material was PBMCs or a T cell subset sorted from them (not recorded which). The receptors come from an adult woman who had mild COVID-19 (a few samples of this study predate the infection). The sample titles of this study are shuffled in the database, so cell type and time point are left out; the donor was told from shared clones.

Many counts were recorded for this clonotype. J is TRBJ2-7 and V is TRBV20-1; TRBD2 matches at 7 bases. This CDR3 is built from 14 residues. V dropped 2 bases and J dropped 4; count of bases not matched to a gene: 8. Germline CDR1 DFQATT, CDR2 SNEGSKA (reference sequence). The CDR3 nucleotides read TGCAGTGCTAGATCCGTGGGGGGGGGTTACGAGCAGTACTTC. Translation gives CSARSVGGGYEQYF.

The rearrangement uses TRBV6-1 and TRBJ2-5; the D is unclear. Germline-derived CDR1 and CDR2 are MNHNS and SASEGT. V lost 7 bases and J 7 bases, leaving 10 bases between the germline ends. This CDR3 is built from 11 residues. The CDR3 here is CASTVGGTQYF. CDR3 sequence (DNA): TGTGCCAGCACCGTAGGCGGGACCCAGTACTTC.